These T cell receptor beta chains were read from a single sample in a study of shared clonotypes between healthy human individuals. Method: immunoSEQ multiplex PCR; TCRdb's copy keeps in-frame clones and lacks some. Of more than 2,000,000 clones listed, approximately 95% are singletons. The sample taken for sequencing was naive CD4+ T cells from PBMCs. The source of these receptors is a man aged 18 to 29 in good health. Some clones in this sample may be carry-over from other donors' samples. The CDR3 runs from the conserved cysteine through the conserved F or W. Only part of the rows carry a size: once, few, many, or a class if the clone is expanded.

TRBV18	TRBJ2-7	.	CASAQMSGRSYEQYF
TRBV29-1	TRBJ1-2	.	CSVGGYTF
TRBV18	TRBJ1-4	.	CASSPPEGVWGSANEKLFF
TRBV18	TRBJ2-2	few	CASSPQRPSGELFF
TRBV28	TRBJ1-4	.	CASSYGSRREKLFF
TRBV7-9	TRBJ1-4	.	CASSLRFDLTTNEKLFF
TRBV27	TRBJ2-7	.	CASSFRGYYEQYF
TRBV11-3	TRBJ1-1	.	CASSLSGWTEAFF
TRBV7-6	TRBJ2-7	.	CASSFGLASSYEQYF
TRBV28	TRBJ2-5	.	CASRIPGLAGETQYF
TRBV6-5	TRBJ1-1	.	CASSVTAGMNTEAFF
TRBV6-6	TRBJ1-2	.	CASSYYRTGGNGYTF
TRBV28	TRBJ2-7	.	CASSLTGPYEQYF
TRBV12-5	TRBJ2-1	.	CASGHYNTVGEQFF
TRBV18	TRBJ2-2	.	CASSPPGQGNTGELFF
TRBV5-1	TRBJ2-2	.	CASSLGVSEMVELFF
TRBV27	TRBJ1-1	.	CASGQGRTEAFF
TRBV6-1	TRBJ2-1	.	CASSVQWGGVSYNEQFF
TRBV2	TRBJ2-7	.	CASSVSSANYEQYF
TRBV10-1	TRBJ2-5	.	CASSKTLGGQETQYF
TRBV7-3	TRBJ2-2	.	CASRAGSNTGELFF
TRBV5-1	TRBJ1-1	.	CASSLLTGVGGTEAFF
TRBV4-2	TRBJ2-1	.	CASSPRPASGNNEQFF
TRBV18	TRBJ2-3	.	CASSPSRARDSFTDTQYF
TRBV15	TRBJ2-1	once	CATSSEGYNEQFF
TRBV6-1	TRBJ1-1	.	CASSVGTMNTEAFF
TRBV7-9	TRBJ1-3	.	CASSYPGQGVAGNTIYF
TRBV28	TRBJ1-5	.	CASSPNRGGNQPQHF
TRBV19	TRBJ2-7	.	CASKRYSGASSYEQYF
TRBV19	TRBJ1-1	.	CASSREDSLNTEAFF
TRBV6-9	TRBJ2-7	.	CASSYSSIRPRFWSYEQYF
TRBV5-1	TRBJ2-3	.	CASSATGTGTDTQYF
TRBV4-1	TRBJ2-7	.	CASSSPLTSGRERYEQYF
TRBV11-3	TRBJ2-7	.	CASSPRDGPYEQYF
TRBV9	TRBJ2-7	.	CASSVDVGIRGYEQYF
TRBV6-5	TRBJ1-1	once	CASFRGRGNTEAFF
TRBV6-5	TRBJ2-3	.	CASSFRTSGSADTQYF
TRBV14	TRBJ1-1	.	CASSRSMNTEAFF
TRBV28	TRBJ1-4	few	CASSLVEKLFF
TRBV27	TRBJ2-5	.	CASSPLSSGRGETQYF
TRBV18	TRBJ1-4	once	CASSPSTSNEKLFF
TRBV9	TRBJ2-7	.	CASSVGDRGSYEQYF
TRBV25-1	TRBJ2-1	.	CASSELSASGIYNEQFF
TRBV18	TRBJ2-3	.	CASSLGQRADTQYF
TRBV5-6	TRBJ2-5	.	CASKKAGVSRETQYF
TRBV23-1	TRBJ1-2	few	CASSQSVGCDNYGYTF
TRBV2	TRBJ1-5	.	CASSFGDRRNQPQHF
TRBV19	TRBJ2-3	.	CASSIDPGLAQYF
TRBV7-7	TRBJ1-1	.	CASSPTRGRGRTEAFF